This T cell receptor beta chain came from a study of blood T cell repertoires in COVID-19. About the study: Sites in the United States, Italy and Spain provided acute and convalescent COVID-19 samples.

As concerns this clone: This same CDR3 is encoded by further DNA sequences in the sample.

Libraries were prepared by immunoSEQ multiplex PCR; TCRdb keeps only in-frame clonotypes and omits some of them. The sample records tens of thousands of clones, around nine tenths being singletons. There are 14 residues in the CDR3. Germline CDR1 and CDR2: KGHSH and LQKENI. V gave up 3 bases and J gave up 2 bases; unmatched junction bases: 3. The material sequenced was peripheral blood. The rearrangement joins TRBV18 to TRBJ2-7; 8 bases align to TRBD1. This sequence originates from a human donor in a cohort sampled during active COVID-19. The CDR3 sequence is CASSPGQGPYEQYF. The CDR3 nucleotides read TGTGCCAGCTCACCCGGACAGGGCCCCTACGAGCAGTACTTC.